The present entry profiles one TCR beta chain with its context. What it recognizes is unknown. PCR amplification relied on 60 Vbeta primers (plus 13 Jbeta primers). Sequenced by immunoSEQ multiplex PCR; TCRdb stores in-frame clones only, minus some. The sample shows 100,000 to 150,000 clones, 81% of them seen only once. The CDR3 covers 17 residues. Germline loops: CDR1 SGHAT, CDR2 FQNNGV. V dropped 4 bases and J dropped 1; count of bases not matched to a gene: 6. This sample is drawn from a study of cytomegalovirus exposure and HLA in healthy donors. General study results and limits: Reports showed the classifier diagnosing cytomegalovirus status with high specificity and sensitivity.

Sequences were obtained from PBMCs. The chain recombines TRBV11-2 with TRBJ2-3; 12 nucleotides agree with TRBD2. This clonotype was sampled from a man younger than 35 in good health and CMV-seropositive. The CDR3 nucleotides read TGTGCCAGCAGCTCGACTAGCGGGAGAGGGGGCACAGATACGCAGTATTTT. This translates into CASSSTSGRGGTDTQYF.